This T cell receptor beta chain originates from a study of long-term antiretroviral therapy in people with HIV. None of the participants with HIV were treated outside the United States. The assay used was immunoSEQ (version v3.0), run at survey level. Using immunoSEQ multiplex PCR, the repertoire was profiled, and TCRdb retains in-frame clones only, with some absent. Here the sample spans approximately 13,000 clones, about 77% being singletons. Study-level results: Diversity measured after ART increased yet remained under transplant donor controls. Clones that had undergone expansion before ART dominated the repertoire at all time points. ART adherence, viral resistance and therapy changes went undocumented.

This clone was seen more than once but under ten times. Its antigen is unidentified. Germline CDR1 is LNHDA and CDR2 is SQIVND (reference sequence). CDR3 length equals 15 residues. The ends lost 5 bases at V and 1 base at J; junction bases unmatched: 6. This chain uses TRBV19 with TRBJ1-1, with 8 bases lining up with TRBD1. This sequence was found in a man aged 35 to 55 with HIV. Source: unsorted PBMCs, taken 3.1 years after starting antiretroviral therapy. The CDR3 DNA reads TGTGCCAGTAGTTTCCTGGGACAGGAGAACACTGAAGCTTTCTTT. Translating it yields CASSFLGQENTEAFF.